Following are 26 T cell receptor beta chains from one sample sequenced in a study of blood T cell repertoires in COVID-19. Generated by immunoSEQ multiplex PCR, the TCRdb table keeps only in-frame clones and is missing some. The sample has about 270,000 clones; 83% are singletons. Sequenced: peripheral blood. The receptor set was obtained from a woman between 45 and 60 years old who had recovered from COVID-19.

V and J are TRBV6-5 and TRBJ2-6, with TRBD1 as a possible D gene (6 bases). Trimming shortened V by 7 bases and J by 0 bases, and 10 bases separated the two germline ends. Germline CDR1 reads MNHEY; CDR2 reads SVGAGI. The CDR3 has 15 residues. CDR3 DNA: TGTGCCAGCACCCAGGGGAACTCTGGGGCCAACGTCCTGACTTTC. This sequence encodes CASTQGNSGANVLTF.

Note on this clone: This sample also contains other DNA sequences that code for the same CDR3. The CDR3 spells CASSPPGQGYNEQFF. The CDR3 DNA reads TGTGCCAGCTCACCACCGGGACAGGGGTACAATGAGCAGTTCTTC. The chain combines TRBV18 with TRBJ2-1; 10 bases are a match to TRBD1. V was pared by 0 bases and J by 4 bases, with 0 bases of the junction left unmatched. Germline CDR1 and CDR2: KGHSH and LQKENI. CDR3 length equals 15 residues.

The V gene is TRBV12-5, the J gene TRBJ1-3, with unresolved D. The V end was cut by 0 bases, the J end by 1 base, with 7 bases between. Germline CDR1 reads LGHNT; CDR2 reads FRNRAP. This CDR3 is 15 amino acids long. The CDR3 DNA sequence: TGTGCTAGTGGTTTGGTGGCGGAATCTGGAAACACCATATATTTT. Residues: CASGLVAESGNTIYF.

The chain uses TRBV19 and TRBJ2-7, with 7 bases fitting TRBD2. V lost 2 bases to trimming and J lost 1 base; unmatched junction nucleotides: 5. This CDR3 contains 15 residues. Germline V gene sequence: CDR1 LNHDA, CDR2 SQIVND (reference sequence). The CDR3 bases are TGTGCCAGTAGTATACTGGCGGGGGTATCCTACGAGCAGTACTTC. Its translation: CASSILAGVSYEQYF.

The chain employs TRBV7-9 and TRBJ1-5; D is undetermined. Germline loops: CDR1 SEHNR, CDR2 FQNEAQ (reference sequence). Trimming removed 1 base from V and 5 bases from J, with 12 bases in between. The length of the CDR3 is 15 residues. Here the CDR3 reads CASSLGHSLYQPQHF. CDR3 nucleotides: TGTGCCAGCAGCTTAGGACACAGCCTCTATCAGCCCCAGCATTTT.

The chain combines TRBV25-1 with TRBJ1-1; TRBD1 is a possible D gene (6 bases). CDR1 and CDR2 (germline): MGHDK, SYGVNS. The germline V and J ends were trimmed by 1 base and 5 bases, with 14 bases remaining between them. This CDR3 spans 15 amino acids. The CDR3 nucleotides are TGTGCCAGCAGTGAATCTGGGACAAAGGGTACTGAAGCTTTCTTT. Translating it yields CASSESGTKGTEAFF.

The gene calls are TRBV28 and TRBJ2-7; 8 bases agree with TRBD2. V was clipped by 7 bases and J by 0 bases; unmatched bases: 8. Germline V lookup: CDR1 MDHEN, CDR2 SYDVKM. CDR3 length: 15 amino acids. CDR3 in DNA: TGTGCCAGCACCCCGATAGCGGGGAACTCCTACGAGCAGTACTTC. This gives the protein CASTPIAGNSYEQYF.

On this clone itself: Other DNA sequences within the sample encode an identical CDR3. The rearrangement uses TRBV5-5 and TRBJ2-7; TRBD2 might be the D (5 bases). The CDR3 spans 13 residues. Germline loops: CDR1 SGHKS, CDR2 YYEKEE (reference sequence). Trimming stripped 4 bases from V and 3 bases from J, with 11 bases between. CDR3 protein: CASSPTGDYEQYF. The CDR3 nucleotides are TGTGCCAGCAGCCCCACCGGGGACTACGAGCAGTACTTC.

This clone was detected only once. The gene calls are TRBV5-5 and TRBJ2-1; TRBD2 agrees at 8 bases. Germline CDR1 SGHKS, CDR2 YYEKEE (reference sequence). There are 16 residues in the CDR3. J was trimmed by 2 bases and V by 3 bases; bases with no gene match: 7. CDR3: CASSSGTSNAYNEQFF. The CDR3 nucleotides read TGTGCCAGCAGCTCCGGGACTAGTAACGCCTACAATGAGCAGTTCTTC.

This rearrangement joins TRBV5-1 to TRBJ2-5; TRBD1 might be the D (7 bases). The CDR3 is 17 amino acids. V was pared by 0 bases and J by 4 bases, with 19 bases between. Germline V lookup: CDR1 SGHRS, CDR2 YFSETQ. CDR3 coding DNA: TGCGCCAGCAGCTTGGCCCGCATTGCGGGACAGACAGAGACCCAGTACTTC. This translates into CASSLARIAGQTETQYF.

The chain employs TRBV11-3 and TRBJ2-1; 7 nucleotides line up with TRBD2. There are 13 residues in the CDR3. Germline V CDR1 and CDR2: SGHNT, YENEEA. V lost 3 bases and J lost 7; bases outside the gene matches: 3. This CDR3 is CASSLGRENEQFF. The CDR3 bases are TGTGCCAGCAGCTTGGGGAGGGAAAATGAGCAGTTCTTC.

The chain employs TRBV4-1 and TRBJ2-3; 9 bases are shared with TRBD2. The CDR3 runs 20 residues. V shed 0 bases, J shed 6 bases, and the junction held 19 bases outside the gene matches. The germline V gene encodes CDR1 MGHRA and CDR2 YSYEKL. DNA of the CDR3: TGCGCCAGCAGCCAAGATCATCAGCTCGGGAGCGGGGGGTTGGGGGATACGCAGTATTTT. Translated: CASSQDHQLGSGGLGDTQYF.

This rearrangement joins TRBV10-3 to TRBJ1-1; 7 bases map to TRBD1. The CDR3 has 14 residues. J gave up 0 bases and V 4 bases, and 2 bases lay outside the gene matches. Germline V CDR1 and CDR2: ENHRY, SYGVKD. This chain's CDR3 is CAISAGQLNTEAFF. The CDR3 DNA reads TGTGCCATCAGTGCGGGACAGCTGAACACTGAAGCTTTCTTT.

The V gene is TRBV5-4, the J gene TRBJ2-7; 14 nucleotides line up with TRBD2. Trimming cost V 4 bases and J 2 bases; bases outside gene matches: 17. The length of the CDR3 is 20 residues. Germline loops: CDR1 SGHNT, CDR2 YYREEE (reference sequence). The CDR3 protein is CASSLGEGTSGSFSPYEQYF. In DNA, the CDR3 is TGTGCCAGCAGCCTTGGGGAGGGGACTAGCGGGAGCTTTAGCCCCTACGAGCAGTACTTC.

The chain is built from TRBV10-3 and TRBJ2-7; 14 nucleotides line up with TRBD2. Germline loops: CDR1 ENHRY, CDR2 SYGVKD. J was trimmed by 6 bases and V by 6 bases; bases with no gene match: 10. There are 16 residues in the CDR3. The CDR3 loop reads CAIRETSGGDGFEQYF. The CDR3, as DNA: TGTGCCATCAGGGAGACTAGCGGGGGGGACGGTTTCGAGCAGTACTTC.

The gene calls are TRBV11-2 and TRBJ2-7; TRBD2 is a possible D gene (5 bases). Between the trimmed V and J ends, which lost 4 bases and 0 bases, there was a span of 13 bases. This CDR3 comprises 15 residues. Germline loops: CDR1 SGHAT, CDR2 FQNNGV. Here the CDR3 DNA reads TGTGCCAGCAGCTCGCCACCACTAGACTCCTACGAGCAGTACTTC. Protein: CASSSPPLDSYEQYF.

As for this clone: The limits of the CDR3 on the DNA are not certain, so only TCRdb's listed CDR3 is given. This chain uses TRBV21-1 with TRBJ2-1; the listed D gene, TRBD1, was not tested against the DNA. TRBV21-1 represents a pseudogene. With termini counted, the CDR3 has 20 amino acids. CDR3 loop: CASSKVCWALGTGIYNEQFF.

This chain uses TRBV7-2 with TRBJ2-1; D call uncertain. V lost 3 bases to trimming and J lost 0 bases, with 9 bases between them. CDR1 and CDR2 (germline): SGHTA, FQGNSA. This CDR3 region has 15 residues. For the CDR3, the DNA is TGTGCCAGCAGCTTCTGGGCCGACTCCTACAATGAGCAGTTCTTC. It encodes CASSFWADSYNEQFF. The full variable domain, completed using reference TRBV7-2 and TRBJ2-1, is GAGVSQSPSNKVTEKGKDVELRCDPISGHTALYWYRQSLGQGLEFLIYFQGNSAPDKSGLPSDRFSAERTGGSVSTLTIQRTQQEDSAVYLCASSFWADSYNEQFFGPGTRLTVL.

With respect to this clone: The sample contains more than one DNA sequence encoding this CDR3. The rearrangement uses TRBV7-2 and TRBJ1-2; D perhaps matches TRBD1 (5 bases). Trimming left V 1 base short and J 5 bases short, with 11 bases between. The V gene's germline CDR1 is SGHTA and CDR2 FQGNSA. The CDR3 has 14 amino acids. This chain's CDR3 is CASSLGQGSYGYTF. In DNA, the CDR3 is TGTGCCAGCAGCTTAGGCCAGGGAAGTTATGGCTACACCTTC. Drawing the rest from reference TRBV7-2 and TRBJ1-2, the complete variable domain is GAGVSQSPSNKVTEKGKDVELRCDPISGHTALYWYRQSLGQGLEFLIYFQGNSAPDKSGLPSDRFSAERTGGSVSTLTIQRTQQEDSAVYLCASSLGQGSYGYTFGSGTRLTVV.

The chain is built from TRBV7-8 and TRBJ2-5; 7 bases align to TRBD2. This CDR3 region has 14 residues. V lost 5 bases, J lost 0 bases, and 3 bases stayed unmatched. The germline CDR1 and CDR2 sequences are SGHVS and FQNEAQ. The CDR3 reads CASSPTSDQETQYF. CDR3 sequence (DNA): TGTGCCAGCAGCCCCACTAGCGACCAAGAGACCCAGTACTTC.

This clone was counted a few times. The chain has TRBV19 and TRBJ2-7, with D perhaps TRBD1 (6 bases). Germline values: CDR1 LNHDA, CDR2 SQIVND (reference sequence). Trimming left V 11 bases short and J 0 bases short, with 17 bases between. This CDR3 spans 14 amino acids. The CDR3 protein is CAPKGDPISYEQYF. DNA for the CDR3: TGTGCCCCAAAGGGGGATCCTATCTCCTACGAGCAGTACTTC.

In its sample, this clone was seen once. V is TRBV13 and J is TRBJ2-3; tentative D call: TRBD1 (5 bases). Germline assignment: CDR1 PRHDT and CDR2 FYEKMQ (reference sequence). The CDR3 extends over 14 amino acids. V was clipped by 5 bases and J by 3 bases, with 12 bases between them. The chain's CDR3 is CASSQGRETDTQYF. The CDR3 DNA reads TGTGCCAGCAGCCAGGGCAGAGAGACAGATACGCAGTATTTT.

This clone occurred once. The chain links TRBV20-1 to TRBJ1-2; D possibly corresponds to TRBD1 (6 bases). V gave up 3 bases and J gave up 7 bases, with 15 bases separating them. CDR3 size: 13 residues. Looked up from germline, CDR1 is DFQATT and CDR2 is SNEGSKA (reference sequence). This chain's CDR3 is CSASHQGLRGYTF. The DNA for the CDR3 is TGCAGTGCTAGTCACCAGGGGTTGCGTGGCTACACCTTC.

The chain carries TRBV5-5 and TRBJ2-5, with 8 bases aligning to TRBD2. V was pared by 0 bases and J by 3 bases, with 7 bases of the junction left unmatched. From germline, CDR1 is SGHKS and CDR2 YYEKEE (reference sequence). The CDR3 length is 16 residues. CDR3 residues: CASSLDIAGTEETQYF. CDR3 nucleotides: TGTGCCAGCAGCTTGGATATAGCGGGGACCGAAGAGACCCAGTACTTC.

This rearrangement joins TRBV5-6 to TRBJ1-4, with TRBD1 matching 8 bases. The CDR3 has 14 residues. The junction had 4 bases not matched to a gene; V was cut back by 4 bases and J by 5 bases. The germline V gene encodes CDR1 SGHDT and CDR2 YYEEEE. CDR3 residues: CASSRQGWNEKLFF. DNA of the CDR3: TGTGCCAGCAGCCGACAGGGGTGGAATGAAAAACTGTTTTTT.

The CDR3 spells CATSDPGDRGSYNEQFF. CDR3 in DNA: TGTGCCACCAGTGATCCGGGGGACAGGGGTTCCTACAATGAGCAGTTCTTC. The chain couples TRBV24-1 to TRBJ2-1; 10 bases line up with TRBD1. The CDR3 is 17 amino acids. Germline V gene data show CDR1 as KGHDR and CDR2 as SFDVKD. V was clipped by 3 bases and J by 1 base; unmatched bases: 5.